This TCR beta chain was obtained from a study of blood T cell repertoires in COVID-19. The CDR3 sequence is 13 residues long. Germline CDR1 and CDR2: ENHRY and SYGVKD. V lost 8 bases, J lost 4 bases, and 3 bases stayed unmatched. TCRdb's table, derived via immunoSEQ multiplex PCR, lists solely in-frame clones and lacks some. The sample has 40,000 to 50,000 clones, approximately 85% seen once. The sequenced material came from peripheral blood. The sequence came from a human donor in a cohort sampled during active COVID-19. The donor label of this sample is uncertain. The chain links TRBV10-3 to TRBJ2-3, with 10 bases fitting TRBD1. In nucleotides, the CDR3 is TGTGCCATCGGACAGGGGGAGCCAGATACGCAGTATTTT. Its translation: CAIGQGEPDTQYF.